This T cell receptor beta chain was sequenced in a study of CD8+ T cells in alopecia areata. The treatment here: oral pan-JAK inhibitor, 5-10 mg twice daily. Researchers took lesional scalp punch biopsies and peripheral blood from people who were alopecia areata patients. TCR sequencing used cDNA made by reverse transcription of extracted RNA. This table comes from immunoSEQ multiplex PCR, and its TCRdb copy is limited to in-frame clones, with some not included. The profile shows 180,000 or so clones, 40% to 65% of them singletons. Study-level results: Higher clonality and more expanded CD8+ clones appeared in lesional than normal scalp. Numerous expanded lesional clones remained in scalp and blood during tofacitinib.

Points on this clone: No antigen is known for it.

This receptor was obtained from a human donor with alopecia areata. The sample here was CD8+ T cells sorted from blood, taken at week 24, from a patient treated with tofacitinib.

CDR3 sequence (DNA): TGTGCCAGCAGGTACCGGGACGTTAGCAATCAGCCCCAGCATTTT. Amino acid sequence: CASRYRDVSNQPQHF. The chain has TRBV2 and TRBJ1-5, with a tentative D call TRBD1 (5 bases). This CDR3 contains 15 residues. Germline V gives CDR1 SNHLY, CDR2 FYNNEI. With 6 bases removed from V and 0 bases from J, the gap between germline ends came to 12 bases.